The rows below give T cell receptor beta chains drawn from one sample of a study of post-analysis software for immune sequencing data. TCRdb re-analysed the PCR reads in MiXCR, keeping a single row per CDR3 protein. Seen here are approximately 570,000 distinct CDR3 sequences, around 44% observed once, and the top ten hold 1.5% to 2%. What was sequenced was blood. The receptors were sampled from a girl between 10 and 17 years old with multiple sclerosis. Each CDR3 is given with its conserved first and last residue. D genes are given only for firm matches. Some rows have no size entry. The others give once, few or many, or a class for an expanded clone.

D gene	clone size	V gene	J gene	CDR3 DNA	CDR3 protein
TRBD1	-	TRBV7-8	TRBJ2-7	TGTGCCAGCAGCCAGGACAGGGGGCGGTCCTGCGAGCAGTACTTC	CASSQDRGRSCEQYF
-	-	TRBV20-1	TRBJ2-7	TGCAGTGCTAGAGATCCCAACATTCCCTACGAGCAGTACTTC	CSARDPNIPYEQYF
TRBD2	-	TRBV20-1	TRBJ2-7	TGCAGTGCTAGAGCGGGGGGGAGGGCCTACGAGCAGTACTTC	CSARAGGRAYEQYF
TRBD2	-	TRBV4-1	TRBJ2-7	TGCGCCAGCAGCCCGGGGACTAGCGACCACTACGAGCAGTACTTC	CASSPGTSDHYEQYF
-	-	TRBV6-4	TRBJ2-1	TGTGCCAGCAGTATCCAGGGTTTTAATGAGCAGTTCTTC	CASSIQGFNEQFF
-	-	TRBV11-2	TRBJ2-1	TGTGCCAGCAGCTCTTATCATTTTGGCTCCTACAATGAGCAGTTCTTC	CASSSYHFGSYNEQFF
TRBD2	-	TRBV9	TRBJ2-1	TGTGCCAGCAGCGTAGTAGGGGAGGGATACAATGAGCAGTTCTTC	CASSVVGEGYNEQFF
-	once	TRBV5-1	TRBJ1-1	TGCGCCAGCAGCTTGGGGGGCGCGGACACTGAAGCTTTCTTT	CASSLGGADTEAFF
-	-	TRBV7-3	TRBJ2-5	TGTGCCAGCAGCTCCACCGGCCGGTCGGGAGAGACCCAGTACTTC	CASSSTGRSGETQYF
-	few	TRBV30	TRBJ2-6	TGTGCCTGGAGTCCGACCGGGACATATAGCTCTGGGGCCAACGTCCTGACTTTC	CAWSPTGTYSSGANVLTF
-	-	TRBV3-1	TRBJ2-1	TGTGCCAGCAGCCCTTCCCGGGGACGAACTAACAATGAGCAGTTCTTC	CASSPSRGRTNNEQFF
TRBD1	-	TRBV24-1	TRBJ2-5	TGTGCCACCAGTGAATCCGGGACAGGGAATTCAGAGACCCAGTACTTC	CATSESGTGNSETQYF
-	-	TRBV5-1	TRBJ1-1	TGCGCCAGCAGCGCCGTAGAGAACACTGAAGCTTTCTTT	CASSAVENTEAFF
TRBD2	-	TRBV28	TRBJ2-1	TGTGCCAGCAGTCCTCTAGGACCTAGCGGATCCTACAATGAGCAGTTCTTC	CASSPLGPSGSYNEQFF
-	few	TRBV28	TRBJ1-2	TGTGCCAGCTCCCAGGGAGGGGTTGGTGGCTACACCTTC	CASSQGGVGGYTF
-	-	TRBV14	TRBJ2-5	TGTGCCAGCAGCCAAGATGCGGGACATGGCGAGACCCAGTACTTC	CASSQDAGHGETQYF
-	few	TRBV12-3/TRBV12-4	TRBJ2-1	TGTGCCAGCAGTTTAGCCGCCAATGAGCAGTTCTTC	CASSLAANEQFF
TRBD2	few	TRBV5-1	TRBJ2-3	TGCGCCAGCAGCTCCGGGACTAGCGACACAGATACGCAGTATTTT	CASSSGTSDTDTQYF
TRBD1	few	TRBV7-3	TRBJ2-1	TGTGCCAGCAGCTTAGGACTTTTTGATTACCCTCTGGAAGGGGGCGTCGGCAATGAGCAGTTCTTC	CASSLGLFDYPLEGGVGNEQFF
-	-	TRBV10-3	TRBJ2-3	TGTGCCATCGGCCCGGGGAGCACAGATACGCAGTATTTT	CAIGPGSTDTQYF
-	-	TRBV5-6	TRBJ2-6	TGTGCCAGCAGCTGGGGACCAGCGGTCTCCTCTGGGGCCAACGTCCTGACTTTC	CASSWGPAVSSGANVLTF
-	few	TRBV6-4	TRBJ2-1	TGTGCCAGCAGTGACGCAGTAGGGGCGTACAATGAGCAGTTCTTC	CASSDAVGAYNEQFF
-	once	TRBV18	TRBJ1-6	TGTGCCAGCTCACCGGGGCAGGGATATAATTCACCCCTCCACTTT	CASSPGQGYNSPLHF
-	-	TRBV7-9	TRBJ2-4	TGTGCCAGCAGTGACCGGGTCCCCCGGGGAGTAGCCAAAAACATTCAGTACTTC	CASSDRVPRGVAKNIQYF
-	few	TRBV10-3	TRBJ2-7	TGTGCCATCAGTGAAAGACAGGGAGGCGAGCAGTACTTC	CAISERQGGEQYF
-	-	TRBV6-5	TRBJ2-1	TGTGCCAGCAGTTACGGGCAGGGAATTGGGAATGAGCAGTTCTTC	CASSYGQGIGNEQFF
-	-	TRBV27	TRBJ2-7	TGTGCCAGCAGTTTGGGGCTAAATGACGAGCAGTACTTC	CASSLGLNDEQYF
-	few	TRBV20-1	TRBJ2-1	TGCAGTGCTAGACGGGGGCACTACAATGAGCAGTTCTTC	CSARRGHYNEQFF
TRBD1	-	TRBV6-1	TRBJ1-5	TGTGCCAGCAGGGGACAGAATAGCAATCAGCCCCAGCATTTT	CASRGQNSNQPQHF
-	-	TRBV3-1	TRBJ2-7	TGTGCCAGCAGCCCTCGGAGGGGGGCCACTTACGAGCAGTACTTC	CASSPRRGATYEQYF
TRBD2	-	TRBV5-1	TRBJ2-4	TGCGCCAGCAGCTCCAGCGGGAGGGCGGGGGCCAAAAACATTCAGTACTTC	CASSSSGRAGAKNIQYF
-	few	TRBV24-1	TRBJ2-7	TGTGCCACTTCGGACGGTCCCTACGAGCAGTACTTC	CATSDGPYEQYF
TRBD2	-	TRBV20-1	TRBJ2-3	TGCAGTGCTAGAGATCAACTTCAACTAGCGGGGGGGAGAGATACGCAGTATTTT	CSARDQLQLAGGRDTQYF
-	-	TRBV5-1	TRBJ1-1	TGCGCCAGCAGCTTGGGGACAGTCCTCACTGAAGCTTTCTTT	CASSLGTVLTEAFF
TRBD2	-	TRBV5-1	TRBJ2-1	TGCGCCAGCAGCCCGGCCCGGACTAGCGGGGGACCCAGCTCCTACAATGAGCAGTTCTTC	CASSPARTSGGPSSYNEQFF
TRBD1	-	TRBV5-1	TRBJ1-1	TGCGCCAGCAGCAAGGGACAGGGGGCGGTTAACACTGAAGCTTTCTTT	CASSKGQGAVNTEAFF
-	-	TRBV6-2/TRBV6-3	TRBJ1-2	TGTGCCGGCACGGCGGCAGGGACTAACTATGGCTACACCTTC	CAGTAAGTNYGYTF
-	-	TRBV6-1	TRBJ2-7	TGTACCAGCAGTGAAGTTCGAGGGTCCCCCAACTACGAGCAGTACTTC	CTSSEVRGSPNYEQYF
-	-	TRBV12-3/TRBV12-4	TRBJ2-7	TGTGCCAGCAGCTCAGGGATTTACGAGCAGTACTTC	CASSSGIYEQYF
TRBD2	-	TRBV12-3/TRBV12-4	TRBJ2-4	TGTGCCAGCAGTTCAGGACTAGGCAGGACTAGCGGGAGGTTTTTAGCCAAAAACATTCAGTACTTC	CASSSGLGRTSGRFLAKNIQYF
-	-	TRBV6-6	TRBJ2-7	TGTGCCAGCAGTTACTCAAGGGTCACGGGGGACGAGCAGTACTTC	CASSYSRVTGDEQYF
-	-	TRBV7-8	TRBJ2-3	TGTGCCAGCAGCTTACTGGGGGACCGCACAGATACGCAGTATTTT	CASSLLGDRTDTQYF
-	-	TRBV5-1	TRBJ2-7	TGCGCCAGCAGCTTGGTCGGACTACCGACGAAGGACCCCTACGAGCAGTACTTC	CASSLVGLPTKDPYEQYF
-	-	TRBV7-2	TRBJ2-7	TGTGCCAGCAGCTTAAATTACGGCAGTCCCTACGAGCAGTACTTC	CASSLNYGSPYEQYF
TRBD2	few	TRBV4-2	TRBJ2-1	TGTGCCAGCAGCCGCGAGACTAGCGGGTCCTACAATGAGCAGTTCTTC	CASSRETSGSYNEQFF
-	-	TRBV7-9	TRBJ1-1	TGTGCCAGCAGCTTAGTTGGCCGGCAGGGGTTCACTGAAGCTTTCTTT	CASSLVGRQGFTEAFF
-	-	TRBV30	TRBJ2-1	TGTGCCTGGAGGCGCACCGAATACAATGAGCAGTTCTTC	CAWRRTEYNEQFF
-	few	TRBV12-3/TRBV12-4	TRBJ1-4	TGTGCCAGTTTAGAACAAGGGAATGAAAAACTGTTTTTT	CASLEQGNEKLFF
TRBD2	-	TRBV3-1	TRBJ2-7	TGTGCCAGCGGCCAAGGGCTCTCGGGGGGGGCCTACGAGCAGTACTTC	CASGQGLSGGAYEQYF
-	few	TRBV6-1	TRBJ1-5	TGTGCCAGCAGTGAACGAGGGGATCAGCCCCAGCATTTT	CASSERGDQPQHF
TRBD2	-	TRBV3-1	TRBJ2-3	TGTGCCAGCGCTGGAAGCGGGGGGCCCACAGATACGCAGTATTTT	CASAGSGGPTDTQYF
-	-	TRBV30	TRBJ1-2	TGTGCCTGGAGTACCCAGGGGTGGGACTATGGCTACACCTTC	CAWSTQGWDYGYTF